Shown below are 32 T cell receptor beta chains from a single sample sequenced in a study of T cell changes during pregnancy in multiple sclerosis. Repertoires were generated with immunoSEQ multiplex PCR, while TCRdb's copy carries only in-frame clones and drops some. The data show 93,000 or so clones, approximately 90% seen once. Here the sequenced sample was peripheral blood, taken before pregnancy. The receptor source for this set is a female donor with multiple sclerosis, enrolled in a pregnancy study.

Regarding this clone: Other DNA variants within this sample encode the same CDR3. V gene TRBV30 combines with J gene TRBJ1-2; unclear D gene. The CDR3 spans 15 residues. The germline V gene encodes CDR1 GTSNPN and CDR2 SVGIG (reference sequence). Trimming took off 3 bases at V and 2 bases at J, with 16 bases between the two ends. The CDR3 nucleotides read TGTGCCTGGAGGAACAGCCCAAGTTTAAACTATGGCTACACCTTC. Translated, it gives CAWRNSPSLNYGYTF.

In DNA, the CDR3 is TGTGCCAGCAGTAAAGGACAGGGCAGTGGCTACACCTTC. Residues: CASSKGQGSGYTF. V is TRBV11-2 and J is TRBJ1-2; 8 bases match TRBD1. The germline V gene has CDR1 SGHAT and CDR2 FQNNGV. V shed 6 bases and J 7 bases; nucleotides not matched to a gene: 7. The CDR3 has 13 residues.

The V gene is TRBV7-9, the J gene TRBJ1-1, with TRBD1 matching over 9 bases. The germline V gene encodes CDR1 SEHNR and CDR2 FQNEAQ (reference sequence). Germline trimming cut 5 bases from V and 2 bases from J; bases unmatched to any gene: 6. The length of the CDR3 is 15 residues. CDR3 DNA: TGTGCCAGCAGCGCGCAACAGGGGGCCAACACTGAAGCTTTCTTT. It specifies CASSAQQGANTEAFF.

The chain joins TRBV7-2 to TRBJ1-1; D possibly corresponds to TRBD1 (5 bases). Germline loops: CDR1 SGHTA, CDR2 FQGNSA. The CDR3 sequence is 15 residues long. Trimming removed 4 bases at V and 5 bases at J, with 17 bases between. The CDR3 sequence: CASSSRGRAFTEAFF. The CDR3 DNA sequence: TGTGCCAGCAGCTCCCGAGGCAGGGCTTTTACTGAAGCTTTCTTT.

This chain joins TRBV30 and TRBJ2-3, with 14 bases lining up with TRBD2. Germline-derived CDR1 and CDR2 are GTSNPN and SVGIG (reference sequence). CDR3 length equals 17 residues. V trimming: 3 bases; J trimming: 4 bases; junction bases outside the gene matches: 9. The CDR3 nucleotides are TGTGCCTGGAGGGGTACCGGGACTAGCGGGAGTCCAGATACGCAGTATTTT. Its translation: CAWRGTGTSGSPDTQYF.

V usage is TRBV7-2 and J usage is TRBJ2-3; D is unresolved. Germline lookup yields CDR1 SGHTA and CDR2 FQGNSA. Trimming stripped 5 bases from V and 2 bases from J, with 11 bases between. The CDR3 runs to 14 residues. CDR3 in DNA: TGTGCCAGCAGCCGCGGAATCCCCACAGATACGCAGTATTTT. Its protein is CASSRGIPTDTQYF.

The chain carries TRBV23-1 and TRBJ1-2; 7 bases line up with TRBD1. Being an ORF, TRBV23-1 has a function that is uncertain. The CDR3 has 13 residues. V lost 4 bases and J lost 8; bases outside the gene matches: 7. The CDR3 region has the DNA TGCGCCAGCAGTCTCCGACAGGGCTACGGCTACACCTTC. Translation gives CASSLRQGYGYTF.

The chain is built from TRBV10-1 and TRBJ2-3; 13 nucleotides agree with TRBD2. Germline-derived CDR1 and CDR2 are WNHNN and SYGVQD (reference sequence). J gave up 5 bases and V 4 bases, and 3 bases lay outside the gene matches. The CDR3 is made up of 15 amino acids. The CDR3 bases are TGCGCCAGCAGTGCGAGGACTAGCGGGGGAGATACGCAGTATTTT. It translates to CASSARTSGGDTQYF.

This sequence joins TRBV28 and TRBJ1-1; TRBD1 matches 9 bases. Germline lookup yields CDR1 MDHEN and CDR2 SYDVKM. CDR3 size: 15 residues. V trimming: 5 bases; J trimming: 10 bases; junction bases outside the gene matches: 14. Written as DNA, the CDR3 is TGTGCCAGCAGTCAAGCCTCCTACAGGGGGCGCAGAGCTTTCTTT. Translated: CASSQASYRGRRAFF.

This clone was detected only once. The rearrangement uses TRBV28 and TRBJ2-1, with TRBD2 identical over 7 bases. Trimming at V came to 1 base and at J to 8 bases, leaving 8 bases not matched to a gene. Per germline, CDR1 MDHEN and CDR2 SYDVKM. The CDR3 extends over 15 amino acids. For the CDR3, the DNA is TGTGCCAGCAGTTTATTGGGGGGAGGGCCCCATGAGCAGTTCTTC. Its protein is CASSLLGGGPHEQFF.

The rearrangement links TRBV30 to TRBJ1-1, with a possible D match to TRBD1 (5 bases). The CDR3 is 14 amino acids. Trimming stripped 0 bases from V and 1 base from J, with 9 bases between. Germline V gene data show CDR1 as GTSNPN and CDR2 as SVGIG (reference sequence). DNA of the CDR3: TGTGCCTGGAGTGTACCGGGGGGGAACACTGAAGCTTTCTTT. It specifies CAWSVPGGNTEAFF. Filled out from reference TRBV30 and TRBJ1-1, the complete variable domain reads SQTIHQWPATLVQPVGSPLSLECTVEGTSNPNLYWYRQAAGRGLQLLFYSVGIGQISSEVPQNLSASRPQDRQFILSSKKLLLSDSGFYLCAWSVPGGNTEAFFGQGTRLTVV.

As DNA, the CDR3 is TGTGCCAGTAGTAAATCGGGACAGGGCTTCCCCGAGCAGTACTTC. Translation gives CASSKSGQGFPEQYF. The chain carries TRBV19 and TRBJ2-7; 9 bases align to TRBD1. CDR3 length equals 15 residues. Germline CDR1 LNHDA, CDR2 SQIVND (reference sequence). J was trimmed by 6 bases and V by 4 bases; bases with no gene match: 10.

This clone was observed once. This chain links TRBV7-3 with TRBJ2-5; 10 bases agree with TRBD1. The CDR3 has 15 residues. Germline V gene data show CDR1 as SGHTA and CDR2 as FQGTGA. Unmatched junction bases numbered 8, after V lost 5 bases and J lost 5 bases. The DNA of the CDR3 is TGTGCCAGCAGCGCGCCGGGACAGGGGAGGGAGACCCAGTACTTC. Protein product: CASSAPGQGRETQYF.

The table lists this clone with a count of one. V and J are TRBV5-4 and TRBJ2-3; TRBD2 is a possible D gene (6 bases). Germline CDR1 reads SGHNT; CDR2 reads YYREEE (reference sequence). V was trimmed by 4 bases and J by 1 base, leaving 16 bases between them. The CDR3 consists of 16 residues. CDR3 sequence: CASSPGGGGGTDTQYF. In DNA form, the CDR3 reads TGTGCCAGCAGCCCCGGAGGAGGAGGGGGCACAGATACGCAGTATTTT.

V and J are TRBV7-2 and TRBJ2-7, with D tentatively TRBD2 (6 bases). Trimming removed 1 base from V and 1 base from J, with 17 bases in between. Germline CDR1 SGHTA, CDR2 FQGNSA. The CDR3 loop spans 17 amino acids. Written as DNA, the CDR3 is TGTGCCAGCAGCTTAGAAGGGGCCCTAGCGCCTTCCTACGAGCAGTACTTC. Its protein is CASSLEGALAPSYEQYF. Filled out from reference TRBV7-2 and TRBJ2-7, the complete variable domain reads GAGVSQSPSNKVTEKGKDVELRCDPISGHTALYWYRQSLGQGLEFLIYFQGNSAPDKSGLPSDRFSAERTGGSVSTLTIQRTQQEDSAVYLCASSLEGALAPSYEQYFGPGTRLTVT.

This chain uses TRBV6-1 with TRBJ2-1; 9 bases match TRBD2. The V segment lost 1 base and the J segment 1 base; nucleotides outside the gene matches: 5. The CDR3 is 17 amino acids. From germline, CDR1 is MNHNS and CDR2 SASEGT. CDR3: CASSEGGGAQSYNEQFF. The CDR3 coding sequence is TGTGCCAGCAGTGAAGGCGGGGGGGCCCAGTCCTACAATGAGCAGTTCTTC.

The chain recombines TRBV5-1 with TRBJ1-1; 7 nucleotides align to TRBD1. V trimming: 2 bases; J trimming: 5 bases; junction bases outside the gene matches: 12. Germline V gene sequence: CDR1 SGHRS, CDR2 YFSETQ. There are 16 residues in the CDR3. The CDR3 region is CASSFGDRDVGTEAFF. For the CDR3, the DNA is TGCGCCAGCAGCTTTGGAGACAGGGATGTAGGAACTGAAGCTTTCTTT.

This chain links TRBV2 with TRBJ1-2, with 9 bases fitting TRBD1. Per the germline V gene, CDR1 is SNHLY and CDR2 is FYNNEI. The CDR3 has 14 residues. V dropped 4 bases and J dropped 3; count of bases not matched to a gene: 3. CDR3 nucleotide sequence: TGTGCCAGCAGTGGGACAGGGGCTTACTATGGCTACACCTTC. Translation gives CASSGTGAYYGYTF.

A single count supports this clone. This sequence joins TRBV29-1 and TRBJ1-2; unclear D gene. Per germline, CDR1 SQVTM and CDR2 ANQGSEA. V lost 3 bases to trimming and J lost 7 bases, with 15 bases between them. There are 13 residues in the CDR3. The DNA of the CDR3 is TGCAGCGTTGATCGGGAGGGAAGCTCTGGCTACACCTTC. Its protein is CSVDREGSSGYTF. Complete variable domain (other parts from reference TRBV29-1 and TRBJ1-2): SAVISQKPSRDICQRGTSLTIQCQVDSQVTMMFWYRQQPGQSLTLIATANQGSEATYESGFVIDKFPISRPNLTFSTLTVSNMSPEDSSIYLCSVDREGSSGYTFGSGTRLTVV.

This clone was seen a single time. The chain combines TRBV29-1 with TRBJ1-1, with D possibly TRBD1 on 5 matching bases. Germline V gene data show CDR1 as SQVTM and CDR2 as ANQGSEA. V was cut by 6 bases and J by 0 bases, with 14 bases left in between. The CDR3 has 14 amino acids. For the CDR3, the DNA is TGCAGCGTACGGGCCCAGGGTATGAACACTGAAGCTTTCTTT. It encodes CSVRAQGMNTEAFF.

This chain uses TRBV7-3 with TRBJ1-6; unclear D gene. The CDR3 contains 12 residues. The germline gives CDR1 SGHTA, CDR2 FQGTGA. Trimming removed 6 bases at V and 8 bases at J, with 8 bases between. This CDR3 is CASSQEDSPLHF. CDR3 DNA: TGTGCCAGCAGTCAGGAAGATTCACCCCTCCACTTT.

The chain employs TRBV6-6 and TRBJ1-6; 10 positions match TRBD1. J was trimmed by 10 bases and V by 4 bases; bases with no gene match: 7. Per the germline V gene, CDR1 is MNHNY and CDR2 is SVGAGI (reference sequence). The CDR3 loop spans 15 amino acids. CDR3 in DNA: TGTGCCAGCAGTTTTGGACAGGGGGATCGGTCACCCCTCCACTTT. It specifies CASSFGQGDRSPLHF.

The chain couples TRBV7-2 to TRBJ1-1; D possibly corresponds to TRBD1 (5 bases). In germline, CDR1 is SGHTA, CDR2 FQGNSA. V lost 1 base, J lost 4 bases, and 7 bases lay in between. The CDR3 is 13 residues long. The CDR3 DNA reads TGTGCCAGCAGCTTAGGCAGGGCCACTGAAGCTTTCTTT. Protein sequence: CASSLGRATEAFF. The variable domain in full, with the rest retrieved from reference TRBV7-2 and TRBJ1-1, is GAGVSQSPSNKVTEKGKDVELRCDPISGHTALYWYRQSLGQGLEFLIYFQGNSAPDKSGLPSDRFSAERTGGSVSTLTIQRTQQEDSAVYLCASSLGRATEAFFGQGTRLTVV.

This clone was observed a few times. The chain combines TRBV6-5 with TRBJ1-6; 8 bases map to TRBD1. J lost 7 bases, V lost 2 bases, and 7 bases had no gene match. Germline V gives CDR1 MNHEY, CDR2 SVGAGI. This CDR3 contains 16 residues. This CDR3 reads CASSYAQGAQNSPLHF. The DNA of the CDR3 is TGTGCCAGCAGTTACGCTCAGGGGGCACAGAATTCACCCCTCCACTTT.

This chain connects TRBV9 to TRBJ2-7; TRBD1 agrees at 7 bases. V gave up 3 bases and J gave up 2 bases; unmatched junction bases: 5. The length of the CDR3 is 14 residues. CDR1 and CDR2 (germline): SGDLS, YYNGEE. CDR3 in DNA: TGTGCCAGCAGCGAAGCAGGACAGGCCTACGAGCAGTACTTC. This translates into CASSEAGQAYEQYF.

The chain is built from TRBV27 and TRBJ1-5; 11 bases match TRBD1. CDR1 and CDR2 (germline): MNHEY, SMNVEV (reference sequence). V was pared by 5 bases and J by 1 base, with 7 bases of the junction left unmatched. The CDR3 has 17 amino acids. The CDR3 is CASSTLGDRGSNQPQHF. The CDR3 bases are TGTGCCAGCAGTACACTGGGGGACAGGGGGAGCAATCAGCCCCAGCATTTT.

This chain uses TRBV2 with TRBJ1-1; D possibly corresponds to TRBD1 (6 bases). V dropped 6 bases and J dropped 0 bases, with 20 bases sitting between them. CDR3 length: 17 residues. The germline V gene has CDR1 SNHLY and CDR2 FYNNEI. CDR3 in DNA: TGTGCCAGCAGCCGGACAGCTACTGATTTTCTGAACACTGAAGCTTTCTTT. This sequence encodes CASSRTATDFLNTEAFF.

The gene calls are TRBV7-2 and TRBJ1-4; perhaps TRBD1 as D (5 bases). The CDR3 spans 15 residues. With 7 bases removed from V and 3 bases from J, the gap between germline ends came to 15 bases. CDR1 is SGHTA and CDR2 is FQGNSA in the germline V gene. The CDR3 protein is CASNQEGRANEKLFF. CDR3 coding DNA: TGTGCCAGCAATCAAGAGGGGAGGGCTAATGAAAAACTGTTTTTT.

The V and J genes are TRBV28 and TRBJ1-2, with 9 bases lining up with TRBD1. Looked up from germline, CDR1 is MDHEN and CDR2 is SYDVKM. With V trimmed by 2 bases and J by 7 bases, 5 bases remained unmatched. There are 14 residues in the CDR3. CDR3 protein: CASSLPGTGFGYTF. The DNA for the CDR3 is TGTGCCAGCAGTTTACCCGGGACAGGGTTTGGCTACACCTTC.

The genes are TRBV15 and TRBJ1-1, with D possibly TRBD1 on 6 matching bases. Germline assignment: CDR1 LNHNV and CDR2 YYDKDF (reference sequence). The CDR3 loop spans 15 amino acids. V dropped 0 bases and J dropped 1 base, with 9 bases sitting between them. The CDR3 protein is CATSRERTENTEAFF. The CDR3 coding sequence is TGTGCCACCAGCAGAGAAAGGACAGAGAACACTGAAGCTTTCTTT.

The CDR3 region has the DNA TGTGCCAGCAGCTTAGGACAGGGCTGGCCCCAGCATTTT. Its protein is CASSLGQGWPQHF. The chain uses TRBV7-3 and TRBJ1-5; TRBD1 aligns across 8 bases. Germline CDR1 SGHTA, CDR2 FQGTGA. The CDR3 has 13 residues. J lost 9 bases, V lost 2 bases, and 3 bases had no gene match.

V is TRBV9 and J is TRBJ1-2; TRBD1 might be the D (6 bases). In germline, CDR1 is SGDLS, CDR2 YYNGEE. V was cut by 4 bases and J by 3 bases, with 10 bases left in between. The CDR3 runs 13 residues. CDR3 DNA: TGTGCCAGCAGCCCCCGGACAGACTATGGCTACACCTTC. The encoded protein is CASSPRTDYGYTF. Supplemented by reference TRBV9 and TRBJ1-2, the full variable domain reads DSGVTQTPKHLITATGQRVTLRCSPRSGDLSVYWYQQSLDQGLQFLIQYYNGEERAKGNILERFSAQQFPDLHSELNLSSLELGDSALYFCASSPRTDYGYTFGSGTRLTVV.